This T cell receptor beta chain was documented in a study of Ad26.COV2.S vaccination and SARS-CoV-2 variants. Overall study context: By the intramuscular route, Ad26.COV2.S was given once, or twice 56 days apart.

CDR1 and CDR2 from the germline V gene are MNHEY and SVGAGI. V was trimmed by 2 bases and J by 4 bases, leaving 8 bases between them. The CDR3 consists of 13 residues. The sample's treatment: roughly 19 received Ad26.COV2.S at low or high dose, single or two shots; about five received placebo; per-sample allocation not given. Each sample was drawn 63 days after the first injection (of vaccine or placebo). Sequencing used immunoSEQ multiplex PCR; TCRdb keeps in-frame clones, though not all of them. The data contain around 250,000 clones, around 88% of them singletons. Sequenced material: peripheral blood, taken in a trial of Ad26.COV2.S vaccine versus placebo. The chain joins TRBV6-5 to TRBJ1-2, with D hard to call. The TCR was taken from a person aged 18 to 65 who received the Ad26.COV2.S COVID-19 vaccine or a placebo. Written as DNA, the CDR3 is TGTGCCAGCAGTTACGGCAGGATCTATGGCTACACCTTC. This encodes CASSYGRIYGYTF.